The present entry profiles one T cell receptor beta chain with its context. Its antigen is currently unknown. The entry originates in a study of siplizumab effects on memory and regulatory T cells. TCRdb's copy holds only in-frame clones and misses some; the assay was immunoSEQ multiplex PCR. In the table there are some 90,000 clones, 85% to 90% of which are singletons. Study-level findings and limits: The alloresponse seemed to draw substantially on naive T cells, which appeared more diverse than memory cells. The suppressive capacity of proliferating Tregs from siplizumab cultures remained unconfirmed.

The junction had 6 bases not matched to a gene; V was cut back by 1 base and J by 1 base. The CDR3 extends over 16 amino acids. Germline V gene data show CDR1 as SGHTS and CDR2 as YDEGEE. This clonotype was sampled from a human donor in good health. The sequencing sample was made of CD4+ T cells sorted from blood. The rearrangement links TRBV5-8 to TRBJ2-3, with 7 bases aligning to TRBD1. CDR3 DNA sequence: TGTGCCAGCAGCTTGTCCGGACAGGAGCGCACAGATACGCAGTATTTT. This encodes CASSLSGQERTDTQYF.